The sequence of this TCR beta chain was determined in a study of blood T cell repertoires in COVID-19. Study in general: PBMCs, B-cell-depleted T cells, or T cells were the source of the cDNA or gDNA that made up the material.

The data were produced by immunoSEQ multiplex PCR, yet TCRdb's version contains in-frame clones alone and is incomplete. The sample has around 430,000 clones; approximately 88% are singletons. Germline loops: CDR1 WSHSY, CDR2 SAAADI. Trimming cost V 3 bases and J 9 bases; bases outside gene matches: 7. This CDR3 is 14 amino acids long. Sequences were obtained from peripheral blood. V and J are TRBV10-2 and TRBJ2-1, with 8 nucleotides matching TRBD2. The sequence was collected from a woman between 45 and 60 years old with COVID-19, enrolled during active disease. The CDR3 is CASSDERGRSEQFF. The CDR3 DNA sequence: TGCGCCAGCAGTGACGAGCGGGGGAGGAGTGAGCAGTTCTTC.